This T cell receptor (beta chain) is drawn from a study of OX40 agonist ivuxolimab in advanced cancers. Study-level background: Earlier anti-PD-1, anti-PD-L1 or anti-CTLA-4 therapy was permitted; 30% to 45% had received some.

The CDR3 consists of 16 residues. Germline trimming cut 0 bases from V and 3 bases from J; bases unmatched to any gene: 5. The germline gives CDR1 LGHNA, CDR2 YNFKEQ. Method: immunoSEQ multiplex PCR; TCRdb's copy keeps in-frame clones and lacks some. The sample contains tens of thousands of clones, roughly 90% of which appear only once. In its sample, this clone ranks as medium-sized. The receptor was isolated from an adult with an advanced solid tumor such as melanoma, head and neck, liver or kidney cancer. Sequenced here: CD4+ or CD8+ T cells sorted from blood, sampled in a trial of the OX40 agonist ivuxolimab. This chain links TRBV4-2 with TRBJ2-7; 10 nucleotides agree with TRBD2. The CDR3 coding sequence is TGTGCCAGCAGCCAAGAAGCACTAGCGGGAAACTACGAGCAGTACTTC. Translated: CASSQEALAGNYEQYF.